A single sample gave rise to the 30 T cell receptor beta chains below, sequenced in a study of T cells in Graves' hyperthyroidism and ophthalmopathy. Amplification yielded TCR beta CDR3 regions, with RNA transcripts as the source. First-round RT-PCR of the TCR CDR3 relied on the HTBI primer set. MiXCR, run by TCRdb on the multiplex PCR reads, gives a single entry per CDR3 protein. The sample shows about 420,000 distinct CDR3 sequences, roughly 14% of them seen only once. The sequenced material came from blood. The source is a woman under 30 with Graves' hyperthyroidism.

This clonotype was counted many times. V and J are TRBV11-2 and TRBJ1-1; 10 positions agree with TRBD1. After removal of 5 bases from V and 1 base from J, the junction contained 10 bases not matched to a gene. The CDR3 sequence is 17 residues long. The germline V gene encodes CDR1 SGHAT and CDR2 FQNNGV. CDR3 amino acids: CASSNRDRGLKNTEAFF. The CDR3 coding sequence is TGTGCCAGCAGCAACCGGGACAGGGGACTGAAGAACACTGAAGCTTTCTTT.

This clonotype was detected many times. The CDR3: CAIRPDSLVNTDTQYF. The CDR3 DNA reads as TGTGCCATCAGGCCGGACAGTTTAGTCAACACAGATACGCAGTATTTT. The chain carries TRBV10-3 and TRBJ2-3, with D tentatively TRBD1 (6 bases). The CDR3 runs 16 residues. Trimming stripped 6 bases from V and 2 bases from J, with 18 bases between. Germline CDR1 reads ENHRY; CDR2 reads SYGVKD.

This clonotype was counted only a few times. The genes are TRBV6-5 and TRBJ2-2; D unclear. The germline CDR1 and CDR2 sequences are MNHEY and SVGAGI. Between the trimmed V and J ends, which lost 0 bases and 7 bases, there was a span of 6 bases. The CDR3 covers 13 residues. The CDR3 loop reads CASSYSIDGELFF. CDR3 in DNA: TGTGCCAGCAGTTACTCGATAGACGGGGAGCTGTTTTTT.

This clonotype was observed many times. The chain is built from TRBV6-1 and TRBJ1-1; D is ambiguous. CDR1 MNHNS and CDR2 SASEGT come from the germline V gene. Trimming removed 5 bases from V and 3 bases from J, with 13 bases in between. This CDR3 is 14 amino acids long. The CDR3 is CASSSRTGDTEAFF. The CDR3 DNA reads TGTGCCAGCAGTTCTCGGACGGGAGACACTGAAGCTTTCTTT.

V usage is TRBV18 and J usage is TRBJ2-7; the D call may be TRBD1 or TRBD2 (5 bases each). There are 16 residues in the CDR3. Germline assignment: CDR1 KGHSH and CDR2 LQKENI. Trimming cost V 3 bases and J 5 bases, with 20 bases left between them. CDR3 coding DNA: TGTGCCAGCTCACCTCCTCCATTGAGGGGTTGGGACGAGCAGTACTTC. Translation gives CASSPPPLRGWDEQYF.

The chain has TRBV9 and TRBJ2-7; D unresolved. The V end lost 0 bases, the J end lost 0 bases, and 7 bases lay between the germline ends. Germline V gene data show CDR1 as SGDLS and CDR2 as YYNGEE. This CDR3 comprises 14 residues. CDR3 coding DNA: TGTGCCAGCAGCGTAGGTCCCAACTCCTACGAGCAGTACTTC. Amino acid sequence: CASSVGPNSYEQYF. The full variable domain, rest sourced from reference TRBV9 and TRBJ2-7, is DSGVTQTPKHLITATGQRVTLRCSPRSGDLSVYWYQQSLDQGLQFLIQYYNGEERAKGNILERFSAQQFPDLHSELNLSSLELGDSALYFCASSVGPNSYEQYFGPGTRLTVT.

The rearrangement uses TRBV15 and TRBJ2-6, with TRBD1 identical over 11 bases. V shed 9 bases, J shed 1 base, and the junction held 5 bases outside the gene matches. The germline gives CDR1 LNHNV, CDR2 YYDKDF (reference sequence). The CDR3 has 16 residues. The CDR3 coding sequence is TGTGCCACTGGACAGGGGGCGCGTTCTGGGGCCAACGTCCTGACTTTC. This codes for CATGQGARSGANVLTF.

The sample holds many counts of this clonotype. The chain is built from TRBV11-2 and TRBJ2-4, with a weak D call TRBD1 (5 bases). The CDR3 sequence is 15 residues long. V dropped 3 bases and J dropped 2 bases, with 11 bases sitting between them. Germline V gene sequence: CDR1 SGHAT, CDR2 FQNNGV. CDR3 sequence: CASSFDSKTKNIQYF. As DNA, the CDR3 is TGTGCCAGCAGCTTCGACAGTAAAACCAAAAACATTCAGTACTTC. Full variable domain (remainder filled in from reference TRBV11-2 and TRBJ2-4): EAGVAQSPRYKIIEKRQSVAFWCNPISGHATLYWYQQILGQGPKLLIQFQNNGVVDDSQLPKDRFSAERLKGVDSTLKIQPAKLEDSAVYLCASSFDSKTKNIQYFGAGTRLSVL.

CDR3 DNA sequence: TGCAGCGTGAGGATCGCCGGGGTCCTCTTCCCTAACTATGGCTACACCTTC. As protein: CSVRIAGVLFPNYGYTF. The chain uses TRBV29-1 and TRBJ1-2; D unclear. The CDR3 sequence is 17 residues long. The germline V and J ends were trimmed by 6 bases and 0 bases, with 23 bases remaining between them. In germline, CDR1 is SQVTM, CDR2 ANQGSEA.

The chain uses TRBV20-1 and TRBJ1-4, with a tentative D call TRBD1 (5 bases). Trimming stripped 3 bases from V and 5 bases from J, with 13 bases between. The CDR3 runs 14 residues. Per germline, CDR1 DFQATT and CDR2 SNEGSKA (reference sequence). The CDR3, as DNA: TGCAGTGCTAGGGCAGGGACGGTAAATGAAAAACTGTTTTTT. Translation gives CSARAGTVNEKLFF.

This clonotype was recorded many times. This chain links TRBV20-1 with TRBJ2-7; D gene ambiguous. CDR1 is DFQATT and CDR2 is SNEGSKA in the germline V gene (reference sequence). This CDR3 contains 14 residues. V was trimmed by 2 bases and J by 3 bases, leaving 14 bases between them. This CDR3 reads CSARSSRTIYEQYF. In nucleotides, the CDR3 is TGCAGTGCTAGATCCAGCAGGACCATCTACGAGCAGTACTTC.

This clonotype was detected ten times or more. CDR3 in amino acids: CASSFGTSGGAGNEQFF. DNA for the CDR3: TGTGCCAGCAGCTTCGGGACTAGCGGGGGGGCGGGTAATGAGCAGTTCTTC. This chain links TRBV11-3 with TRBJ2-1, with 16 positions matching TRBD2. The V and J ends lost 3 bases and 7 bases, in that order; junction bases with no gene match: 6. This CDR3 is 17 amino acids long. CDR1 is SGHNT, CDR2 YENEEA, per germline.

This clonotype was observed at least ten times. The rearrangement uses TRBV7-2 and TRBJ2-1, with 8 bases lining up with TRBD2. The germline V gene encodes CDR1 SGHTA and CDR2 FQGNSA. The CDR3 runs 18 residues. V was clipped by 1 base and J by 2 bases; unmatched bases: 10. The CDR3 nucleotides read TGTGCCAGCAGCTTAGTCCCCCCAGCGGGGGATACCTACAATGAGCAGTTCTTC. Protein: CASSLVPPAGDTYNEQFF.

This sequence joins TRBV29-1 and TRBJ1-4, with D unclear. V was shortened by 1 base and J by 4 bases, with 10 bases between the two germline ends. CDR1 is SQVTM, CDR2 ANQGSEA, per germline. This CDR3 is built from 14 residues. The CDR3 nucleotides read TGCAGCGTTGAAGGAAGTACTGATAATGAAAAACTGTTTTTT. This codes for CSVEGSTDNEKLFF.

In its sample, this clonotype was seen once. Germline and junction disagree at one end, which may indicate a read error. V usage is TRBV6-1 and J usage is TRBJ2-6, with TRBD1 as a possible D gene (5 bases). Germline-derived CDR1 and CDR2 are MNHNS and SASEGT. This CDR3 spans 16 amino acids. The CDR3 sequence: CASSPPSFSGANALTF. The CDR3 bases are TGTGCCAGCAGTCCCCCGTCTTTCTCTGGGGCCAACGCCCTGACTTTC.

This chain uses TRBV19 with TRBJ1-2; a weak D match, TRBD1 (5 bases). The CDR3 covers 17 residues. Per the germline V gene, CDR1 is LNHDA and CDR2 is SQIVND (reference sequence). The V end lost 5 bases, the J end lost 4 bases, and 23 bases lay between the germline ends. The CDR3 here is CASSPRQSALGGYGYTF. CDR3 DNA: TGTGCCAGTAGTCCCCGACAGAGCGCTCTTGGAGGCTATGGCTACACCTTC.

This clonotype was found many times. The chain is built from TRBV6-5 and TRBJ1-2, with D perhaps TRBD1 (5 bases). CDR3 size: 14 residues. Per the germline V gene, CDR1 is MNHEY and CDR2 is SVGAGI. Trimming left V 2 bases short and J 8 bases short, with 15 bases between. The chain's CDR3 is CASSYTPDSLGYTF. The CDR3 DNA follows: TGTGCCAGCAGTTACACACCCGACAGCTTAGGCTACACCTTC.

This sequence joins TRBV20-1 and TRBJ2-5, with D maybe TRBD2 (5 bases). Germline assignment: CDR1 DFQATT and CDR2 SNEGSKA (reference sequence). V gave up 2 bases and J gave up 5 bases, with 15 bases separating them. The CDR3 runs 14 residues. CDR3 residues: CSARSSGLGETQYF. DNA of the CDR3: TGCAGTGCTAGATCTTCGGGGTTGGGGGAGACCCAGTACTTC.

This clonotype showed up many times. This chain uses TRBV11-2 with TRBJ1-2; a weak D match, TRBD1 (6 bases). Per germline, CDR1 SGHAT and CDR2 FQNNGV. The CDR3 contains 17 residues. V lost 5 bases and J lost 4, with 23 bases in between. CDR3 in amino acids: CASSAPVRGAKVYGYTF. For the CDR3, the DNA is TGTGCCAGCAGCGCCCCAGTTCGGGGGGCGAAGGTCTATGGCTACACCTTC.

This clonotype was seen at least ten times. V gene TRBV5-1 combines with J gene TRBJ1-1; D is possibly TRBD1 (5 bases). Germline CDR1 SGHRS, CDR2 YFSETQ. The V end was cut by 1 base, the J end by 1 base, with 17 bases between. CDR3 size: 17 residues. CDR3 DNA: TGCGCCAGCAGCTTGTATCGGCTCGGGGGAAGGAACACTGAAGCTTTCTTT. This encodes CASSLYRLGGRNTEAFF. The variable domain in full, with the rest retrieved from reference TRBV5-1 and TRBJ1-1, is KAGVTQTPRYLIKTRGQQVTLSCSPISGHRSVSWYQQTPGQGLQFLFEYFSETQRNKGNFPGRFSGRQFSNSRSEMNVSTLELGDSALYLCASSLYRLGGRNTEAFFGQGTRLTVV.

This clonotype was picked up many times. J is TRBJ2-3 and V is TRBV20-1; 11 bases match TRBD2. Germline trimming cut 3 bases from V and 4 bases from J; bases unmatched to any gene: 9. The germline gives CDR1 DFQATT, CDR2 SNEGSKA (reference sequence). The CDR3 contains 16 residues. The CDR3 sequence: CSASPYRLAGPDTQYF. The CDR3 bases are TGCAGTGCTAGTCCCTACAGACTAGCGGGGCCAGATACGCAGTATTTT.

About this clonotype itself: One end of the junction fails to match germline, which may point to a read error. The J gene is TRBJ2-7, the V gene TRBV13, with D perhaps TRBD1 (5 bases). The CDR3 contains 14 residues. The germline gives CDR1 PRHDT, CDR2 FYEKMQ (reference sequence). The CDR3 protein is CTSSLSTASYEQYF. Here the CDR3 DNA reads TGTACCAGCAGCTTATCGACAGCCTCCTACGAGCAGTACTTC.

In its sample, this clonotype was seen many times. V is TRBV11-2 and J is TRBJ2-1, with D perhaps matching TRBD2 (5 bases). With 0 bases removed from V and 10 bases from J, the gap between germline ends came to 16 bases. The CDR3 covers 15 residues. Germline V gene lookup returns CDR1 SGHAT and CDR2 FQNNGV. In DNA form, the CDR3 reads TGTGCCAGCAGCTTAGACCAGGAGCGGAATCGGGAGCAGTTCTTC. It is translated as CASSLDQERNREQFF.

This clonotype appeared many times. This chain joins TRBV27 and TRBJ1-1; D call uncertain. V dropped 3 bases and J dropped 1 base, with 12 bases sitting between them. The germline CDR1 and CDR2 sequences are MNHEY and SMNVEV (reference sequence). The CDR3 is 15 residues long. CDR3 region: CASSFSLNPNTEAFF. The CDR3 nucleotides read TGTGCCAGCAGTTTCTCACTGAACCCGAACACTGAAGCTTTCTTT.

This clonotype was counted ten times or more. The rearrangement uses TRBV2 and TRBJ2-3, with 14 bases identical to TRBD2. The J segment lost 7 bases and the V segment lost 6 bases, leaving 6 bases of the junction unmatched. This CDR3 region has 15 residues. Germline CDR1 SNHLY, CDR2 FYNNEI. CDR3 sequence: CASRSGTSGSNTQYF. The CDR3 DNA sequence: TGTGCCAGCAGAAGTGGGACTAGCGGGAGCAATACGCAGTATTTT.

The sample holds a few counts of this clonotype. The chain has TRBV7-9 and TRBJ1-3; D is possibly TRBD1 (5 bases). The germline V gene encodes CDR1 SEHNR and CDR2 FQNEAQ (reference sequence). V was clipped by 1 base and J by 0 bases, with 10 bases between them. This CDR3 region has 16 residues. This chain's CDR3 is CASSLVGLNSGNTIYF. For the CDR3, the DNA is TGTGCCAGCAGCTTAGTGGGGCTGAACTCTGGAAACACCATATATTTT. The full variable domain, completed using reference TRBV7-9 and TRBJ1-3, is DTGVSQNPRHKITKRGQNVTFRCDPISEHNRLYWYRQTLGQGPEFLTYFQNEAQLEKSRLLSDRFSAERPKGSFSTLEIQRTEQGDSAMYLCASSLVGLNSGNTIYFGEGSWLTVV.

The rearrangement joins TRBV5-8 to TRBJ2-1; the match to TRBD2 covers 12 bases. From germline, CDR1 is SGHTS and CDR2 YDEGEE. J lost 8 bases, V lost 4 bases, and 10 bases had no gene match. This CDR3 has 16 residues. CDR3 region: CASSPFLAGGRYEQFF. In nucleotides, the CDR3 is TGTGCCAGCAGCCCCTTCCTAGCGGGGGGGCGTTATGAGCAGTTCTTC.

In this sample, this clonotype turned up many times. The chain uses TRBV2 and TRBJ1-1, with D tentatively TRBD1 (6 bases). Germline V CDR1 and CDR2: SNHLY, FYNNEI. V lost 5 bases and J 10 bases, leaving 17 bases between the germline ends. This CDR3 region has 13 residues. CDR3 in amino acids: CASSFGGGRGAFF. In DNA, the CDR3 is TGTGCCAGCAGTTTTGGCGGGGGGCGCGGAGCTTTCTTT.

This clonotype was recorded many times. This chain links TRBV5-1 with TRBJ1-1; TRBD1 agrees at 11 bases. Trimming removed 0 bases from V and 0 bases from J; junction bases left unmatched: 4. The CDR3 runs 17 residues. Germline assignment: CDR1 SGHRS and CDR2 YFSETQ. In DNA form, the CDR3 reads TGCGCCAGCAGCTTGGAAGGGACAGGGGGGATGAACACTGAAGCTTTCTTT. Protein: CASSLEGTGGMNTEAFF.

The V and J genes are TRBV5-6 and TRBJ2-7; 9 bases match TRBD2. Per the germline V gene, CDR1 is SGHDT and CDR2 is YYEEEE. The CDR3 contains 19 residues. The trim removed 1 base at V and 0 bases at J, leaving 14 bases unmatched. CDR3 coding DNA: TGTGCCAGCAGCTTGCGATTCTGGACTAGCGAAAGAAGCTCCTACGAGCAGTACTTC. Protein: CASSLRFWTSERSSYEQYF.